The clone carrying this TCR beta chain came up many times. Its matching antigen is unknown. Preparation of the TCRbeta library involved a method that used unique molecular identifiers. TCRdb re-analysed the PCR reads in MiXCR, keeping a single row per CDR3 protein. The table lists about 300,000 distinct CDR3 sequences, almost 8% of them singletons. This sample is drawn from a study of T-cell reconstitution after alpha-beta-depleted transplantation in children. The study, taken as a whole, reports: At around two months after transplant, the alpha-beta T cells were reportedly derived from several hundred expanded clones that came from non-depleted graft cells. Surviving recipient cells, namely T cells and thymic progenitors, were the source of high day-60 TCRbeta diversity in some patients. Hyperexpanded clones declined; after one year, newly produced T cells mostly supplied diversity.

Trimming shortened V by 5 bases and J by 5 bases, and 12 bases separated the two germline ends. The CDR3 is 13 residues long. Germline V gives CDR1 MNHGY, CDR2 SAAAGT. The gene calls are TRBV6-8 and TRBJ2-5, with no clear D. The receptor's source is a female patient between 2 and 15 years old who had a stem cell transplant for Fanconi anemia, so the T cells may come from the graft donor. The sample consisted of peripheral blood, taken 360 days after TCRalphabeta/CD19-depleted stem cell transplant. The CDR3, as DNA: TGTGCCAGCAGTCCCATACTTAAGGAGACCCAGTACTTC. Translated, it gives CASSPILKETQYF.